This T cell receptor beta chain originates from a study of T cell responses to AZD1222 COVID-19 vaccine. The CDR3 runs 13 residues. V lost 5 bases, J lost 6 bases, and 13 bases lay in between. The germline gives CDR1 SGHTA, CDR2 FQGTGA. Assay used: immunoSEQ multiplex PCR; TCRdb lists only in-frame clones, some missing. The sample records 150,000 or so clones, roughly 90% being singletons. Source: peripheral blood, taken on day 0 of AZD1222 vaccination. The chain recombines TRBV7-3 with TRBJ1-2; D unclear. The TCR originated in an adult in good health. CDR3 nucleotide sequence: TGTGCCAGCAGCCCACAACCGAACCATGGCTACACCTTC. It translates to CASSPQPNHGYTF.